The 24 T cell receptor beta chains presented below share a single source sample, sequenced in a study of T cell changes during pregnancy in multiple sclerosis. Libraries were prepared by immunoSEQ multiplex PCR; TCRdb keeps only in-frame clonotypes and omits some of them. Of 35,000 to 45,000 clones listed, 90% are singletons. The sequencing used peripheral blood, collected in the third trimester of pregnancy. The receptors derive from a female donor in good health, enrolled as a control in a pregnancy study.

The chain has TRBV4-2 and TRBJ1-6; 10 positions match TRBD1. This CDR3 contains 17 residues. The trim removed 4 bases at V and 9 bases at J, leaving 12 bases unmatched. CDR1 is LGHNA and CDR2 is YNFKEQ in the germline V gene. Written as DNA, the CDR3 is TGTGCCAGCAGCCCACAACCGGGACAGGGGTTAGGTTCACCCCTCCACTTT. This sequence encodes CASSPQPGQGLGSPLHF.

The chain joins TRBV7-3 to TRBJ2-1, with 9 bases that match TRBD1. The germline CDR1 and CDR2 sequences are SGHTA and FQGTGA. J gave up 3 bases and V 5 bases, and 5 bases lay outside the gene matches. This CDR3 contains 15 residues. CDR3: CASSATGGNYNEQFF. The CDR3 DNA is TGTGCCAGCAGCGCTACAGGGGGCAACTACAATGAGCAGTTCTTC.

This sequence joins TRBV7-2 and TRBJ2-1; 10 nucleotides align to TRBD2. The CDR3 covers 17 residues. Germline loops: CDR1 SGHTA, CDR2 FQGNSA. Germline trimming cut 5 bases from V and 6 bases from J; bases unmatched to any gene: 13. The CDR3 spells CASSPGPASGSVNEQFF. For the CDR3, the DNA is TGTGCCAGCAGCCCGGGTCCGGCTAGCGGGAGTGTCAATGAGCAGTTCTTC.

This sequence joins TRBV5-4 and TRBJ1-1; TRBD1 might be the D (6 bases). Germline V gene sequence: CDR1 SGHNT, CDR2 YYREEE (reference sequence). The CDR3 has 13 amino acids. The V end lost 3 bases, the J end lost 3 bases, and 9 bases lay between the germline ends. The DNA of the CDR3 is TGTGCCAGCAGCTGGGACATTGACACTGAAGCTTTCTTT. It is translated as CASSWDIDTEAFF.

The rearrangement joins TRBV7-9 to TRBJ2-7, with D perhaps matching TRBD1 (6 bases). The germline CDR1 and CDR2 sequences are SEHNR and FQNEAQ (reference sequence). This CDR3 spans 12 amino acids. V lost 8 bases to trimming and J lost 3 bases, with 11 bases between them. In DNA form, the CDR3 reads TGTGCCAGCGAAGAGGGGGTCTACGAGCAGTACTTC. Its protein product is CASEEGVYEQYF.

This chain links TRBV7-8 with TRBJ2-7, with TRBD1 matching 10 bases. The CDR3 loop spans 15 amino acids. The germline V gene encodes CDR1 SGHVS and CDR2 FQNEAQ. J gave up 5 bases and V 0 bases, and 4 bases lay outside the gene matches. The CDR3 DNA reads TGTGCCAGCAGCTTAGCGGGACAGGGGTCCCACGAGCAGTACTTC. Amino acid sequence: CASSLAGQGSHEQYF.

The chain couples TRBV4-3 to TRBJ1-2; a possible D gene is TRBD1 (5 bases). Trimming removed 1 base from V and 2 bases from J, with 23 bases in between. Germline loops: CDR1 LGHNA, CDR2 YSLEER. The CDR3 extends over 19 amino acids. In nucleotides, the CDR3 is TGCGCCAGCAGCCAAGTTTTACCCGGGACTATAACTTCGAACTATGGCTACACCTTC. Its translation: CASSQVLPGTITSNYGYTF.

This clone was seen just once. The chain couples TRBV14 to TRBJ2-1, with 7 bases aligning to TRBD2. CDR1 and CDR2 from the germline V gene are SGHDN and FVKESK. The CDR3 consists of 14 residues. V lost 4 bases, J lost 4 bases, and 4 bases stayed unmatched. The CDR3 is CASSPRTRYNEQFF. CDR3 in DNA: TGTGCCAGCAGCCCCAGGACTAGATACAATGAGCAGTTCTTC. The full variable domain, its missing parts supplied by reference TRBV14 and TRBJ2-1, is EAGVTQFPSHSVIEKGQTVTLRCDPISGHDNLYWYRRVMGKEIKFLLHFVKESKQDESGMPNNRFLAERTGGTYSTLKVQPAELEDSGVYFCASSPRTRYNEQFFGPGTRLTVL.

This clone was seen only a few times. The V gene is TRBV6-1, the J gene TRBJ2-2; perhaps TRBD2 as D (5 bases). Per germline, CDR1 MNHNS and CDR2 SASEGT. This CDR3 comprises 14 residues. With 7 bases removed from V and 6 bases from J, the gap between germline ends came to 15 bases. The CDR3 sequence is CASTGSVGPGELFF. The CDR3 nucleotides read TGTGCCAGCACCGGTAGCGTAGGTCCCGGGGAGCTGTTTTTT.

The rearrangement uses TRBV6-1 and TRBJ1-2, with D unresolved. Deletions cut 4 bases from V and 8 bases from J, with 20 bases between. The CDR3 extends over 15 amino acids. Germline CDR1 is MNHNS and CDR2 is SASEGT. The CDR3 sequence is CASSVDAGNFGGYTF. In DNA form, the CDR3 reads TGTGCCAGCAGTGTAGATGCAGGAAATTTTGGGGGCTACACCTTC.

V and J are TRBV4-2 and TRBJ1-3; D perhaps matches TRBD1 (5 bases). Germline V gives CDR1 LGHNA, CDR2 YNFKEQ. V lost 4 bases and J 0 bases, leaving 19 bases between the germline ends. The length of the CDR3 is 18 residues. The CDR3 bases are TGTGCCAGCAGCCCACAGGACCTCCAACTATTCTCTGGAAACACCATATATTTT. Protein sequence: CASSPQDLQLFSGNTIYF.

This clone was observed once. The V call is TRBV9, the J call TRBJ2-1; 10 nucleotides line up with TRBD2. The V gene's germline CDR1 is SGDLS and CDR2 YYNGEE. The CDR3 contains 15 residues. V dropped 0 bases and J dropped 7; count of bases not matched to a gene: 4. CDR3 region: CASSVGSGGANEQFF. The CDR3 DNA sequence: TGTGCCAGCAGCGTAGGGAGCGGGGGGGCTAATGAGCAGTTCTTC.

The V call is TRBV6-6, the J call TRBJ1-1, with TRBD1 matching over 11 bases. The CDR3 loop spans 16 amino acids. Germline CDR1 MNHNY, CDR2 SVGAGI (reference sequence). V was pared by 4 bases and J by 1 base, with 5 bases of the junction left unmatched. The CDR3 nucleotides are TGTGCCAGCAGTTCCGGACAGGGGGCAGGGAACACTGAAGCTTTCTTT. Translation: CASSSGQGAGNTEAFF.

This clone came up once. The V gene is TRBV29-1, the J gene TRBJ2-1; 12 nucleotides align to TRBD2. The junction had 10 bases not matched to a gene; V was cut back by 7 bases and J by 9 bases. Germline CDR1 reads SQVTM; CDR2 reads ANQGSEA. The CDR3 runs 14 residues. CDR3 DNA: TGCAGCGGTCATAGACTAGCGGGAGTGGGTGAGCAGTTCTTC. The encoded protein is CSGHRLAGVGEQFF.

This sequence joins TRBV27 and TRBJ1-4; D is undetermined. Germline lookup yields CDR1 MNHEY and CDR2 SMNVEV (reference sequence). V lost 2 bases and J lost 7, with 14 bases in between. The CDR3 length is 15 residues. The CDR3 protein is CASSLNRQLGEKLFF. The CDR3 coding sequence is TGTGCCAGCAGTTTAAACCGTCAGCTAGGTGAAAAACTGTTTTTT.

This sequence joins TRBV10-3 and TRBJ1-4, with TRBD1 identical over 10 bases. J was trimmed by 8 bases and V by 6 bases; bases with no gene match: 9. The CDR3 is made up of 15 amino acids. CDR1 and CDR2 from the germline V gene are ENHRY and SYGVKD. The CDR3 region has the DNA TGTGCCATCAGGGACCCGGGACAGGGGAACGAAAAACTGTTTTTT. It encodes CAIRDPGQGNEKLFF.

This chain uses TRBV10-3 with TRBJ2-3, with TRBD2 identical over 11 bases. Trimming removed 8 bases from V and 1 base from J; junction bases left unmatched: 8. Germline assignment: CDR1 ENHRY and CDR2 SYGVKD. CDR3 length: 16 amino acids. The CDR3 DNA follows: TGTGCCATCTTAGCGGGGGGGCCCCACGGCACAGATACGCAGTATTTT. Protein product: CAILAGGPHGTDTQYF.

This clone has just one count. The V gene is TRBV11-3, the J gene TRBJ2-1; D ambiguous. The germline V gene has CDR1 SGHNT and CDR2 YENEEA. Between the trimmed V and J ends, which lost 4 bases and 5 bases, there was a span of 6 bases. The CDR3 is 12 residues long. The CDR3 is CASSSVNNEQFF. CDR3 DNA: TGTGCCAGCAGCTCCGTAAACAATGAGCAGTTCTTC.

The chain is built from TRBV19 and TRBJ1-2; TRBD1 agrees at 8 bases. V was clipped by 5 bases and J by 5 bases; unmatched bases: 7. The germline V gene has CDR1 LNHDA and CDR2 SQIVND (reference sequence). This CDR3 is 14 amino acids long. The CDR3 DNA reads TGTGCCAGTAGTTCGATCGACAGGGGATATGGCTACACCTTC. Translation: CASSSIDRGYGYTF.

The rearrangement links TRBV7-3 to TRBJ2-3; 9 bases align to TRBD2. The CDR3 extends over 17 amino acids. V shed 5 bases, J shed 2 bases, and the junction held 11 bases outside the gene matches. Germline CDR1 and CDR2: SGHTA and FQGTGA. The CDR3 reads CASSPRGWTSDTDTQYF. CDR3 nucleotides: TGTGCCAGCAGCCCCAGGGGGTGGACTAGCGACACAGATACGCAGTATTTT.

The chain is built from TRBV7-2 and TRBJ1-1; TRBD1 aligns across 8 bases. This CDR3 is built from 18 residues. Per the germline V gene, CDR1 is SGHTA and CDR2 is FQGNSA. Losses at the gene ends were 5 bases for V and 0 bases for J; bases not matched to a gene: 14. The CDR3 loop is CASSPSQTGGRVNTEAFF. The CDR3 DNA reads as TGTGCCAGCAGCCCGAGTCAAACAGGGGGGCGAGTGAACACTGAAGCTTTCTTT.

This sequence joins TRBV18 and TRBJ2-7; maybe TRBD2 (5 bases). The CDR3 has 15 amino acids. The V end was cut by 1 base, the J end by 7 bases, with 17 bases between. Germline V gene data show CDR1 as KGHSH and CDR2 as LQKENI. Here the CDR3 reads CASSPRGQITGEQYF. CDR3 DNA sequence: TGTGCCAGCTCACCACGTGGGCAGATAACGGGGGAGCAGTACTTC.

The chain couples TRBV7-6 to TRBJ1-6; no firm D call. The length of the CDR3 is 12 residues. V gave up 4 bases and J gave up 9 bases, with 7 bases separating them. Germline V lookup: CDR1 SGHVS, CDR2 FNYEAQ. CDR3 in amino acids: CASSSTASPLHF. DNA of the CDR3: TGTGCCAGCAGCTCCACAGCTTCACCCCTCCACTTT.

The rearrangement links TRBV10-3 to TRBJ2-1, with 9 bases fitting TRBD1. This CDR3 spans 14 amino acids. V lost 6 bases to trimming and J lost 8 bases; unmatched junction nucleotides: 8. Germline lookup yields CDR1 ENHRY and CDR2 SYGVKD. CDR3 in DNA: TGTGCCATCAGCACCGGGACAGGGATGGATGAGCAGTTCTTC. Translated, it gives CAISTGTGMDEQFF.